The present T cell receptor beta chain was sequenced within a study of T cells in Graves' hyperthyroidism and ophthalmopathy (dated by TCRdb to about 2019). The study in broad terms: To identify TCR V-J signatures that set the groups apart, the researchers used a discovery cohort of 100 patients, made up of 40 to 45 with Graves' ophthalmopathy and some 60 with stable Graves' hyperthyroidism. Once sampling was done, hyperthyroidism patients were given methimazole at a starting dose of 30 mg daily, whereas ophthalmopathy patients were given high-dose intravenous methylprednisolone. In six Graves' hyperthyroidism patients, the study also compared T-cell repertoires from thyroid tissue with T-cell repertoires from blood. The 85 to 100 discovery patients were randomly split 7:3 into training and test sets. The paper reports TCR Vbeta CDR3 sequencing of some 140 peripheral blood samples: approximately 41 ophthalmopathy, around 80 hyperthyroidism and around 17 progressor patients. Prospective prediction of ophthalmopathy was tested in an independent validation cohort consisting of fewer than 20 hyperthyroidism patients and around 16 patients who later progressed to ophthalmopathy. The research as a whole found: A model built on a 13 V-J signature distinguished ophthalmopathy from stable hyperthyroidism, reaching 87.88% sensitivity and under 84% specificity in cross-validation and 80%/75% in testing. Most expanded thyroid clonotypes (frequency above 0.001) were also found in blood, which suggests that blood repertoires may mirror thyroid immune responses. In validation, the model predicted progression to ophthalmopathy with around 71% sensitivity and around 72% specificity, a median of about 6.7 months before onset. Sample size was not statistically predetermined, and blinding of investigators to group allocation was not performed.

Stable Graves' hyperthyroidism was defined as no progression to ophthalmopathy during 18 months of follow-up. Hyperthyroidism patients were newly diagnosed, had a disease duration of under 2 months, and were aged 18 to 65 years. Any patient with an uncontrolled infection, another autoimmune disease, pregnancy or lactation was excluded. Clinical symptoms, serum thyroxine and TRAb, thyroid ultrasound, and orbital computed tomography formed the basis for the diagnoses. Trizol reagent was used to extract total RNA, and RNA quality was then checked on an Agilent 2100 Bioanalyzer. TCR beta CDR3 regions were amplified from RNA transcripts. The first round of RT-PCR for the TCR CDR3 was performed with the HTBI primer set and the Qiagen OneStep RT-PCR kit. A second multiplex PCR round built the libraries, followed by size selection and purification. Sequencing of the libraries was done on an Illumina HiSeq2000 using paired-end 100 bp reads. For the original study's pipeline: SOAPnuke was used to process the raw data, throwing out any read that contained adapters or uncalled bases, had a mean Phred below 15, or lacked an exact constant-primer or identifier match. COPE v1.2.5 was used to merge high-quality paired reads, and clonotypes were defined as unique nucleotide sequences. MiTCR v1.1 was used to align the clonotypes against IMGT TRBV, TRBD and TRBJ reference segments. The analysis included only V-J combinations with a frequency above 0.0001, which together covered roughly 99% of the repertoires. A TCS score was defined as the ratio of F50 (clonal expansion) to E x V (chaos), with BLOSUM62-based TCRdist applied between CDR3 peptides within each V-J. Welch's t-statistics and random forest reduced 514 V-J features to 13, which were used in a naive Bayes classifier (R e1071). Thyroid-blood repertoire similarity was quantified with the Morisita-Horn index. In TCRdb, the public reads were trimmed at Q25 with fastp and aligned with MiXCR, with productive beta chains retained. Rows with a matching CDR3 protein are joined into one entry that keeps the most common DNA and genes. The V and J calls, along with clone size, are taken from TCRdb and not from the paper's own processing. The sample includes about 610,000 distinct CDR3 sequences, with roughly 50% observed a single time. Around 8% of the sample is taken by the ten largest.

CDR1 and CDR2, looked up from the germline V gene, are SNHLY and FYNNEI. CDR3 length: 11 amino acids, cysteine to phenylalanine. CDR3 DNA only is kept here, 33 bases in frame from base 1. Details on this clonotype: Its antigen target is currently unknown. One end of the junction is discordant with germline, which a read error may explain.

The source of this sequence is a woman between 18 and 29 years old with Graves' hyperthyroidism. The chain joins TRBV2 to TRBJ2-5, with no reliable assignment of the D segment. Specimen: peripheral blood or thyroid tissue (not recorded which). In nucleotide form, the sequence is TGTGCCAGCAGTGAAGACGCATTCCTGTTCTTC. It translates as CASSEDAFLFF.